This T cell receptor beta chain comes out of a study of OX40 agonist ivuxolimab in advanced cancers. As for the study in general: The dose-escalation cohort was roughly 84% male, with a mean age of around 60 years, ranging about 20 to 79. Study-wide findings and caveats: Partial responders at 0.1-3.0 mg/kg had among the lowest clonal expansion. Clonal expansion by week 6 occurred in CD4+ and CD8+ blood T cells (at 0.1 to 3.0 mg/kg). The study found that CD8+ T cells averaged more expanded clones than CD4+.

In germline, CDR1 is SGHTA, CDR2 FQGNSA. Trimming pared 1 base from V and 2 bases from J, leaving 6 bases between. There are 14 residues in the CDR3. Concerning this clone itself: Its antigen remains unidentified.

TCRdb's copy holds only in-frame clones and misses some; the assay was immunoSEQ multiplex PCR. This sample has tens of thousands of clones; roughly 92% occur once, and the top ten carry under 8%. This receptor was identified in an adult with an advanced solid tumor such as melanoma, head and neck, liver or kidney cancer. The chain uses TRBV7-2 and TRBJ1-3; unclear D gene. Material: CD4+ or CD8+ T cells sorted from blood, obtained in a trial of the OX40 agonist ivuxolimab. The CDR3 reads CASSLGGTGNTIYF. The CDR3 DNA reads as TGTGCCAGCAGCTTAGGGGGAACTGGAAACACCATATATTTT.